Described below is a single T cell receptor beta chain sequence and its context. Unique molecular identifiers were built into the TCR beta cDNA libraries. T cells, about 0.95 to 11 million of them, yielded about 500,000 cDNA molecules. TCRdb re-called the PCR reads with MiXCR, one entry per CDR3 protein. This sample yields around 400,000 distinct CDR3 sequences, of which approximately 38% are seen a single time; approximately 7.6% belongs to the top ten. This sample was taken from a study of post-analysis software for immune sequencing data. The specimen was blood. The TCR comes from a girl aged 2 to 10 with multiple sclerosis.

CDR3 residues: CASRPDVGLYGYTF. CDR3 DNA: TGTGCCAGCAGACCGGACGTGGGCCTCTATGGCTACACCTTC. The chain employs TRBV6-5 and TRBJ1-2; D is ambiguous. Trimming took off 6 bases at V and 4 bases at J, with 15 bases between the two ends. This CDR3 region has 14 residues. Germline-derived CDR1 and CDR2 are MNHEY and SVGAGI.